Sequencing of this T cell receptor (beta chain) was carried out in a study of T cells expressing NK-cell markers. At the level of the study: CD3+CD56+NKG2C+, CD3+CD56+NKG2C- and CD3+CD56-NKG2C+ T cells, once sorted, supplied the TCR beta repertoires. HCMV seropositivity characterized seven of the eight sequenced donors, and seronegativity one. Study findings and constraints: More than 5 donors carried dominant NKG2C+ clonotypes that made up roughly 1.0-8% of their CD8+ T cells.

Following a re-call of the 5' RACE reads, TCRdb has one entry per CDR3 protein and lacks DNA. Its listing shows approximately 460,000 distinct CDR3 sequences. Remarks on this clonotype: Its antigen is as yet unknown.

The V gene's germline CDR1 is ENHRY and CDR2 SYGVKD. The CDR3 extends over 15 amino acids. The clonotype comes from a woman between 18 and 75 years old in good health. This chain joins TRBV10-3 and TRBJ2-7; TCRdb picks TRBD1, but there is no DNA to check that call. Input material: blood T cells: a sorted CD56 or NKG2C T cell subset, CD4+ or CD8+ T cells, or bulk PBMC T cells (not recorded which). The CDR3 spells CAISESNRQDHEQYF.